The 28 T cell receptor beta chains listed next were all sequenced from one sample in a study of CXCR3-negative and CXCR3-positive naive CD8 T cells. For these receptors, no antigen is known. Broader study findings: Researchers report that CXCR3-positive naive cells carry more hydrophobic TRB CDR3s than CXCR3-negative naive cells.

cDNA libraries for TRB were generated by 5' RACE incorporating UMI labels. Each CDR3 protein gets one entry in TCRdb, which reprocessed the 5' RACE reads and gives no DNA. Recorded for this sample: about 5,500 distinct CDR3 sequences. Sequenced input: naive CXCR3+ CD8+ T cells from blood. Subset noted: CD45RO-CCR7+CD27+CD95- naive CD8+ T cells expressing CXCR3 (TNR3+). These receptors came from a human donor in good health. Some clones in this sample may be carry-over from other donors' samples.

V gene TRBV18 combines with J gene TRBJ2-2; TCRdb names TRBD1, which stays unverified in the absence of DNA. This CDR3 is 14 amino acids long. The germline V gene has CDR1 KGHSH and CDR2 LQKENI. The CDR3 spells CASSIDRNTGELFF.

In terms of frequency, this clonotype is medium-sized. The CDR3 protein is CASSSRDYGHEQYF. The chain couples TRBV13 to TRBJ2-7; TCRdb's D call, TRBD2, is unchecked because there is no DNA. Germline loops: CDR1 PRHDT, CDR2 FYEKMQ (reference sequence). This CDR3 has 14 amino acids.

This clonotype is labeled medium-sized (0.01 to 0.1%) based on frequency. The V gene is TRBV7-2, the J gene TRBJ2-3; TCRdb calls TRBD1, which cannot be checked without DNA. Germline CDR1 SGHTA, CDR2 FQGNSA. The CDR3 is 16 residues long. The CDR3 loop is CASSLERTGWTDTQYF.

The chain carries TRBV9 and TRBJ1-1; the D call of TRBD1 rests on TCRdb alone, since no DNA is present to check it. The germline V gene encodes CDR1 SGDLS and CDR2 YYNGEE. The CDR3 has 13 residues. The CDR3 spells CASSVDGGTEAFF. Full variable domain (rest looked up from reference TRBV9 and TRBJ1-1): DSGVTQTPKHLITATGQRVTLRCSPRSGDLSVYWYQQSLDQGLQFLIQYYNGEERAKGNILERFSAQQFPDLHSELNLSSLELGDSALYFCASSVDGGTEAFFGQGTRLTVV.

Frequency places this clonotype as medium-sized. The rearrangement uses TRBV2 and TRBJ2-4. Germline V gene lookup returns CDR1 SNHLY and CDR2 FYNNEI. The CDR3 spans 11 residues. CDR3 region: CASSESWVQYF. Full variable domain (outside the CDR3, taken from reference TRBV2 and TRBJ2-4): EPEVTQTPSHQVTQMGQEVILRCVPISNHLYFYWYRQILGQKVEFLVSFYNNEISEKSEIFDDQFSVERPDGSNFTLKIRSTKLEDSAMYFCASSESWVQYFGAGTRLSVL.

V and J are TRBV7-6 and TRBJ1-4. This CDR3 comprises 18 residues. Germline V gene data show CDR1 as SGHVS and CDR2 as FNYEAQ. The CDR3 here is CASSLNGRQGQLMKNCFF.

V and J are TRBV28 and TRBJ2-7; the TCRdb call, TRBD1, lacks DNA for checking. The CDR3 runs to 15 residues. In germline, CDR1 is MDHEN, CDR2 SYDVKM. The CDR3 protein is CASSPRSDRGYEQYF. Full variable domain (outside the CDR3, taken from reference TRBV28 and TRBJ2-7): DVKVTQSSRYLVKRTGEKVFLECVQDMDHENMFWYRQDPGLGLRLIYFSYDVKMKEKGDIPEGYSVSREKKERFSLILESASTNQTSMYLCASSPRSDRGYEQYFGPGTRLTVT.

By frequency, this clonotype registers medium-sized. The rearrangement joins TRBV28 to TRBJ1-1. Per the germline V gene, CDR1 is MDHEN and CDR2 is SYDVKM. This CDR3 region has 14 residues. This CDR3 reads CASSLPRANTEAFF.

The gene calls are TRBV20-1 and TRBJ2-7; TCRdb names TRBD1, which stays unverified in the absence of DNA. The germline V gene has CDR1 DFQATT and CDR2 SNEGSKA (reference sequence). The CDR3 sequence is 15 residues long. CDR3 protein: CSATDRGLSSYEQYF.

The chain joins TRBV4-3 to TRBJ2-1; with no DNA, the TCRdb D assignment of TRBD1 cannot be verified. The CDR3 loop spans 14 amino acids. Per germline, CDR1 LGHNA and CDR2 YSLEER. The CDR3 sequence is CASSQGGPYNEQFF.

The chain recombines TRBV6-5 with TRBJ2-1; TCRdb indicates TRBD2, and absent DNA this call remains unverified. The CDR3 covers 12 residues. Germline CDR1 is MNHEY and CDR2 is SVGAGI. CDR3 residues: CASRRLRETMFF.

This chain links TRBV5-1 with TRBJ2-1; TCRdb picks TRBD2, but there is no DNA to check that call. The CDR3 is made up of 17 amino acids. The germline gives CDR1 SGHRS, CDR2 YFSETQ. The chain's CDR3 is CASSATGLGIGLNEQFF.

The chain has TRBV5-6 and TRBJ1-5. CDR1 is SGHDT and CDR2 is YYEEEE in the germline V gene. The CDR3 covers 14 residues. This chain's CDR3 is CASSYGTGNQPQHF.

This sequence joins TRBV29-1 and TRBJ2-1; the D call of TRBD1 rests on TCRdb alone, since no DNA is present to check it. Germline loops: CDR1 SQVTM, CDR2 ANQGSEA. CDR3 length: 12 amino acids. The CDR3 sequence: CSVVQTGVEQFF.

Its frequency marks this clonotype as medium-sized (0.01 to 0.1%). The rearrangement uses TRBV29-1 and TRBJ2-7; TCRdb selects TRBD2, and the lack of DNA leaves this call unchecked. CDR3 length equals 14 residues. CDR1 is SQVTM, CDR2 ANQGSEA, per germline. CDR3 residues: CSVGGSGSTNEQYF.

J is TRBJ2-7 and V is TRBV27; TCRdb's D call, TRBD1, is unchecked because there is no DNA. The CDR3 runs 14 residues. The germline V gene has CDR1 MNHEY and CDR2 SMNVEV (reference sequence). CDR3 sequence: CASSFQGASDEQYF.

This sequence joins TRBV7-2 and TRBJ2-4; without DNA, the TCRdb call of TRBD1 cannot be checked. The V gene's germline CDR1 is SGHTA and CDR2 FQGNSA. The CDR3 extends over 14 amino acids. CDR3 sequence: CASSLEGQGDIQYF.

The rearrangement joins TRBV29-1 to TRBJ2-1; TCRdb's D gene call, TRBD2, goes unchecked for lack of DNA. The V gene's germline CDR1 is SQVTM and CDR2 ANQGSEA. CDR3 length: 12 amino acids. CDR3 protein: CSVEDQADWPLF.

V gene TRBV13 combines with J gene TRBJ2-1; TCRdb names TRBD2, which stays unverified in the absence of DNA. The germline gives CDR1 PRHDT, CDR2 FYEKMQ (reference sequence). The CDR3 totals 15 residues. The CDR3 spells CASSQGLAGLNEQFF.

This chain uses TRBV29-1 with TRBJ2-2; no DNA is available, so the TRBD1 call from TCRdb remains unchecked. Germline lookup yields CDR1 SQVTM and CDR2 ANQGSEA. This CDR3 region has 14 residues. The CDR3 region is CSVLSGENTGELFF.

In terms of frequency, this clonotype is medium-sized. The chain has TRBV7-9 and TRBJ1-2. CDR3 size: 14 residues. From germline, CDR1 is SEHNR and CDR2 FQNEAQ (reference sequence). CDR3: CASRLGGGNYGYTF.

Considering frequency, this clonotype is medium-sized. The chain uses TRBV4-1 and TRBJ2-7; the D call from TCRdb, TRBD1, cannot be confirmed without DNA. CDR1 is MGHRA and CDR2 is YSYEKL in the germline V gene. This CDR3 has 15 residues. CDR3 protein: CASSQEPGQGYEQYF.

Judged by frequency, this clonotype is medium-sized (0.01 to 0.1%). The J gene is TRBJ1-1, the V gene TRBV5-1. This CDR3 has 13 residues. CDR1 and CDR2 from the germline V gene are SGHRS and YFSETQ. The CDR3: CASSFMDEAEAFF.

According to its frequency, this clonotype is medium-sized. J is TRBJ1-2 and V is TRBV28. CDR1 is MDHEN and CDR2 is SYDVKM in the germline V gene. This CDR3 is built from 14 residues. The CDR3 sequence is CASSLVRPNYGYTF.

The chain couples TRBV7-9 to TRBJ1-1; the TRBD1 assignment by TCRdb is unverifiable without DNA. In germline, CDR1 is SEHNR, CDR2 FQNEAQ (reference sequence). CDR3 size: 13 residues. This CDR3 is CASSSPDSNEAFF.

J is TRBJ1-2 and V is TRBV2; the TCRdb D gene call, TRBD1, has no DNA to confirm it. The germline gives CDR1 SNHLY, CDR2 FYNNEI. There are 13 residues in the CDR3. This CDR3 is CASRPDRGAGYTF. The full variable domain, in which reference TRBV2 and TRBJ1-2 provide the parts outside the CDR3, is EPEVTQTPSHQVTQMGQEVILRCVPISNHLYFYWYRQILGQKVEFLVSFYNNEISEKSEIFDDQFSVERPDGSNFTLKIRSTKLEDSAMYFCASRPDRGAGYTFGSGTRLTVV.

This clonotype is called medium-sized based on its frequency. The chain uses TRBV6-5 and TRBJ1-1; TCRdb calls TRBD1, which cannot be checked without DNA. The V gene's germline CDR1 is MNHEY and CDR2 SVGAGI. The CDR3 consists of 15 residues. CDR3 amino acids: CASTLGATGNTEAFF.

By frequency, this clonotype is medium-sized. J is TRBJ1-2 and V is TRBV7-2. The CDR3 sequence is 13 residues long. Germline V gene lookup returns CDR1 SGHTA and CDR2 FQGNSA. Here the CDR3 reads CASSLNNGYGYTF.